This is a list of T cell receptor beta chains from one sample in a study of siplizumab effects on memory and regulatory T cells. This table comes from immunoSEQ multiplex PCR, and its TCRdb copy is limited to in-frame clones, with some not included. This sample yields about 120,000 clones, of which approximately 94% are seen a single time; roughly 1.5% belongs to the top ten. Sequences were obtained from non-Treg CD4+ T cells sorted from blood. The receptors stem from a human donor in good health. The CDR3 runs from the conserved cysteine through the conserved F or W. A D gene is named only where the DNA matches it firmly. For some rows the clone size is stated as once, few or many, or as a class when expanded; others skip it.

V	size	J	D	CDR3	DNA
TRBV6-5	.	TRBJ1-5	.	CASSWGEVINQPQHF	TGTGCCAGCAGCTGGGGGGAGGTCATCAATCAGCCCCAGCATTTT
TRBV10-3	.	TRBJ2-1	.	CAISESSGPYNEQFF	TGTGCCATCAGTGAGTCCAGCGGGCCCTACAATGAGCAGTTCTTC
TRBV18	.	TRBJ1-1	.	CASSPFDRNTEAFF	TGTGCCAGCTCACCTTTTGACAGGAACACTGAAGCTTTCTTT
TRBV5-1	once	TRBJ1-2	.	CASSGGSPYYGYTF	TGCGCCAGCAGCGGGGGCTCCCCCTACTATGGCTACACCTTC
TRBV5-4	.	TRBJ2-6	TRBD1	CASSFLQGASGANVLTF	TGTGCCAGCAGCTTTCTACAGGGGGCCTCTGGGGCCAACGTCCTGACTTTC
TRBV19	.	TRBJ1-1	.	CASLGFLNTEAFF	TGTGCCAGTTTGGGGTTCCTGAACACTGAAGCTTTCTTT
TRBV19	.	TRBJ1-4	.	CASNQGQLNEKLFF	TGTGCCAGTAACCAAGGACAACTTAATGAAAAACTGTTTTTT
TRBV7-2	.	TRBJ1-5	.	CASSLEGNSNQPQHF	TGTGCCAGCAGCTTAGAGGGGAATAGCAATCAGCCCCAGCATTTT
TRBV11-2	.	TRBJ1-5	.	CASRDGDKLFSNQPQHF	TGTGCCAGCAGAGACGGGGACAAACTTTTTAGCAATCAGCCCCAGCATTTT
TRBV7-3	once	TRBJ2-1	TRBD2	CASSLRSSGNLNEQFF	TGTGCCAGCAGCTTACGCTCTAGCGGGAACCTGAATGAGCAGTTCTTC
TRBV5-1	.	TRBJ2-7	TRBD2	CASSLRESSGFTYEQYF	TGCGCCAGCAGCTTGAGGGAGAGTAGCGGGTTCACCTACGAGCAGTACTTC
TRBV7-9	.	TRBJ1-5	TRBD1	CASSLVQGEVQPQHF	TGTGCCAGCAGCTTAGTACAGGGGGAGGTTCAGCCCCAGCATTTT
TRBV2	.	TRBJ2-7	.	CASSERGLGEQYF	TGTGCCAGCAGTGAACGGGGCCTGGGAGAGCAGTACTTC
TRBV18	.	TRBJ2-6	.	CASSPRAGAGTGANVLTF	TGTGCCAGCTCACCACGGGCAGGGGCGGGAACTGGGGCCAACGTCCTGACTTTC
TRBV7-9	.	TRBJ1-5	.	CASSLEAYQPQHF	TGTGCCAGCAGCTTAGAGGCTTATCAGCCCCAGCATTTT
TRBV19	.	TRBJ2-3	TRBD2	CASRSGGTTDTQYF	TGTGCCAGTAGAAGCGGGGGAACCACAGATACGCAGTATTTT
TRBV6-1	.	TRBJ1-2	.	CASRDDSMGYGYTF	TGTGCCAGCAGAGATGACAGTATGGGCTATGGCTACACCTTC
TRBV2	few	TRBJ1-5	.	CASTLGGAGNQPQHF	TGTGCCAGCACCTTGGGAGGGGCCGGCAATCAGCCCCAGCATTTT
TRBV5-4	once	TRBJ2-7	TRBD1	CASSLGMGQGGTYEQYF	TGTGCCAGCAGCTTGGGGATGGGACAGGGGGGGACATACGAGCAGTACTTC
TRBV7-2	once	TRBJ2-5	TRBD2	CASSYGLAGRETQYF	TGTGCCAGCAGCTACGGACTAGCGGGACGGGAGACCCAGTACTTC
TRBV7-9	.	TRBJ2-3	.	CASSFGQGTDTQYF	TGTGCCAGCAGCTTTGGGCAGGGCACAGATACGCAGTATTTT
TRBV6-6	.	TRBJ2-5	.	CASSYSDRKETQYF	TGTGCCAGCAGTTACTCTGACAGGAAAGAGACCCAGTACTTC
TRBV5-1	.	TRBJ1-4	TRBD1	CASSLDTGQGGEKLFF	TGCGCCAGCAGCTTGGATACGGGACAGGGGGGTGAAAAACTGTTTTTT
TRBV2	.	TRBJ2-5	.	CASSLMTETQYF	TGTGCCAGCAGCCTAATGACGGAGACCCAGTACTTC
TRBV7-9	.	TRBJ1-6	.	CASSTSSSYNSPLHF	TGTGCCAGCTCTACATCTAGCTCCTATAATTCACCCCTCCACTTT
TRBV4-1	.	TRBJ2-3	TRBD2	CASSQDGPRGTDTQYF	TGCGCCAGCAGCCAAGATGGCCCGCGGGGGACAGATACGCAGTATTTT
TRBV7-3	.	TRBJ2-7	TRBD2	CASSLGSGGPYEQYF	TGTGCCAGCAGCTTAGGGAGCGGGGGCCCCTACGAGCAGTACTTC